This T cell receptor beta chain was observed in a study of cytomegalovirus exposure and HLA in healthy donors. 60 Vbeta and 13 Jbeta primers were used in PCR. Clones were read by immunoSEQ multiplex PCR, and TCRdb kept only the in-frame ones, dropping some. The sample holds 80,000 to 100,000 clones, around three fifths seen once. Regarding the study as a whole: A few CMV-associated chains proved CMV antigen-specific in vitro. Most of the TCR beta V segments (in an earlier analysis) were productive either about 87% or about 30% of the time.

Turning to this clone: Its target is not known.

Sequencing was performed on PBMCs. This clonotype was obtained from a woman aged 40-49 years in good health and CMV-seropositive.

The CDR3: CASSFPSIQSWNTEAFF. The CDR3 DNA sequence: TGTGCCAGCAGTTTCCCCTCCATACAGTCGTGGAACACTGAAGCTTTCTTT. The gene calls are TRBV28 and TRBJ1-1; D gene ambiguous. V was cut by 3 bases and J by 1 base, with 18 bases left in between. Germline V gene sequence: CDR1 MDHEN, CDR2 SYDVKM. This CDR3 region has 17 residues.